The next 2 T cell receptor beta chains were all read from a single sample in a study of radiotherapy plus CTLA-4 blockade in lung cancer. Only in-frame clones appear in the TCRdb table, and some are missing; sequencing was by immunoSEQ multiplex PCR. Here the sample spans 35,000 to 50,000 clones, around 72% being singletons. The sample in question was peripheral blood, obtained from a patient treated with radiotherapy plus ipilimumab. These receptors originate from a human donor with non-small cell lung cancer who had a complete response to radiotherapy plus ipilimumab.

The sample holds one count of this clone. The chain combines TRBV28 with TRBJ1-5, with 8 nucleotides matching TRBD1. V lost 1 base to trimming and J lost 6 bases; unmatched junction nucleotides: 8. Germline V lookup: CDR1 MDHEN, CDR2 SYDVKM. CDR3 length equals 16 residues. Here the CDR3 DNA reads TGTGCCAGCAGTTTATCCCCGCGGACAGGGACTCAGCCCCAGCATTTT. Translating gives CASSLSPRTGTQPQHF.

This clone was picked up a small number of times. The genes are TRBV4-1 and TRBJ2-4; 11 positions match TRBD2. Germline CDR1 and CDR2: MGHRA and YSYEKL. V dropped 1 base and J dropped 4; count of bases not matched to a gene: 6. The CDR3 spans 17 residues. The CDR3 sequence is CASSQGPASGRKNIQYF. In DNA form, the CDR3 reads TGCGCCAGCAGCCAAGGACCAGCTAGCGGGAGGAAAAACATTCAGTACTTC.